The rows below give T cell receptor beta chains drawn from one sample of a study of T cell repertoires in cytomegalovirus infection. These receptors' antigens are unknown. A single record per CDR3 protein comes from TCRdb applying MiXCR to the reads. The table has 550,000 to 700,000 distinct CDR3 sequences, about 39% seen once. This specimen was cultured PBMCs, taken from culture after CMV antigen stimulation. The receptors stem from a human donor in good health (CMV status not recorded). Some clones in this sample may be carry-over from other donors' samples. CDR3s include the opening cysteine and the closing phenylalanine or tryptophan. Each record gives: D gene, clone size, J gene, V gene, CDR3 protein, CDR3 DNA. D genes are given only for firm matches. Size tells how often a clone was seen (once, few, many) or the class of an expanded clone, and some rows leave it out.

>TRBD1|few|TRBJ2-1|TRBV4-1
CASSQPRGGSSSYNEQFF
TGCGCCAGCAGCCAACCCAGAGGGGGCTCGAGCTCCTACAATGAGCAGTTCTTC
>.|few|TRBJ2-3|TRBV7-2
CASSLGWVTDTQYF
TGTGCCAGCAGCTTAGGTTGGGTTACAGATACGCAGTATTTT
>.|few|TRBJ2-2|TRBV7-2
CASSLDAGGELFF
TGTGCCAGCAGCTTAGACGCCGGCGGGGAGCTGTTTTTT
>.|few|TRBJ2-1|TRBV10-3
CAISGGSGGYNEQFF
TGTGCCATCAGTGGAGGCAGTGGAGGCTACAATGAGCAGTTCTTC
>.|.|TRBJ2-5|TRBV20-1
CSVGRGYQETQYF
TGCAGTGTGGGCCGGGGGTACCAAGAGACCCAGTACTTC
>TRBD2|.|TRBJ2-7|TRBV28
CASRRLAGGPGQYF
TGTGCCAGCAGGAGACTAGCGGGAGGGCCGGGGCAGTACTTC
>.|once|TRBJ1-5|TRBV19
CASTVTGYQPQHF
TGTGCCAGTACCGTGACGGGATATCAGCCCCAGCATTTT
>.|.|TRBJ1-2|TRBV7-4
CASSPVYGYTF
TGTGCCAGCAGCCCTGTCTATGGCTACACCTTC
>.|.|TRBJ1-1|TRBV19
CASTPGGLMNTEAFF
TGTGCCAGTACCCCGGGCGGCCTAATGAACACTGAAGCTTTCTTT
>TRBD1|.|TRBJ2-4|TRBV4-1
CASSQGQDRGTNIQYF
TGCGCCAGCAGCCAAGGTCAAGACAGGGGGACTAACATTCAGTACTTC
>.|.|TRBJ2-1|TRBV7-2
CASSAAGTLPNEQFF
TGTGCCAGCAGCGCCGCCGGGACCCTACCGAATGAGCAGTTCTTC
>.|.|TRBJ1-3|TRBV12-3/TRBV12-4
CASSRRTLAGNTIYF
TGTGCCAGCAGTAGGAGGACCTTAGCGGGAAACACCATATATTTT
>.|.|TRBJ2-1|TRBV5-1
CASSLEMGEQFF
TGCGCCAGCAGCTTGGAGATGGGTGAGCAGTTCTTC
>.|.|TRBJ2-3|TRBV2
CATLGGPSTDTQYF
TGTGCCACCCTCGGGGGGCCGAGCACAGATACGCAGTATTTT
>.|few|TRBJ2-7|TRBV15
CATSSGVGYEQYF
TGTGCCACCAGCAGTGGGGTCGGGTACGAGCAGTACTTC
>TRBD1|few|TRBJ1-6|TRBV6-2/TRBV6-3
CASSVRDRANSPLHF
TGTGCCAGCAGTGTCCGGGACAGGGCTAATTCACCCCTCCACTTT
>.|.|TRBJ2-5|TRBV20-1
CSARNTLEETQYF
TGCAGTGCTAGAAATACATTAGAAGAGACCCAGTACTTC
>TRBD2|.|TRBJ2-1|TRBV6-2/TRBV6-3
CASSKLAGSTYNEQFF
TGTGCCAGCAGTAAACTAGCGGGCTCTACCTACAATGAGCAGTTCTTC
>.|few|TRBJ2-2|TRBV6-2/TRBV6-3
CASGSLKRTNTGELFF
TGTGCCAGCGGCTCGCTCAAGCGGACGAACACCGGGGAGCTGTTTTTT
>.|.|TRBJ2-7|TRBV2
CASRPGGSRIYEQYF
TGTGCCAGCCGCCCCGGTGGGAGTCGGATCTACGAGCAGTACTTC
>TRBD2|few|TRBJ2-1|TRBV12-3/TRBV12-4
CASSSPAGLYNEQFF
TGTGCCAGCAGTTCCCCAGCGGGGCTCTACAATGAGCAGTTCTTC
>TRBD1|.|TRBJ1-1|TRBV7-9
CASSHPRTGNTEAFF
TGTGCCAGCAGCCACCCACGGACAGGCAACACTGAAGCTTTCTTT
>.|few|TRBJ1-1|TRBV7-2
CASTPQGMNTEAFF
TGTGCCAGCACCCCTCAGGGCATGAACACTGAAGCTTTCTTT
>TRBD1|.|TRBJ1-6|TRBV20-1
CSARDRQGSSPLHF
TGCAGTGCTAGGGACAGGCAGGGGAGCTCGCCCCTCCACTTT
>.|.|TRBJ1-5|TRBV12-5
CASGLVRGGPLGYSNQPQHF
TGTGCTAGTGGTTTGGTACGAGGTGGGCCCCTGGGGTATAGCAATCAGCCCCAGCATTTT
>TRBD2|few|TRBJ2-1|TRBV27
CASSPTFRLAVYNEQFF
TGTGCCAGCAGTCCGACATTCCGACTAGCGGTCTACAATGAGCAGTTCTTC
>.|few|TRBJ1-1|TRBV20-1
CSASGEVGIGYEAFF
TGCAGTGCTAGCGGAGAGGTGGGAATTGGCTATGAAGCTTTCTTT
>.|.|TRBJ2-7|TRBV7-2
CASSLMGRSDEQYF
TGTGCCAGCAGCTTAATGGGGAGGTCCGACGAGCAGTACTTC
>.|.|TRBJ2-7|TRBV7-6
CASSLGSRGEQYF
TGTGCCAGCAGCTTAGGGAGTAGAGGCGAGCAGTACTTC
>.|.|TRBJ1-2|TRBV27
CASSLAPGTEGYTF
TGTGCCAGCAGTTTAGCCCCCGGGACGGAGGGCTACACCTTC
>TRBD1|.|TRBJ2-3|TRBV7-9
CASSLGQGQTDTQYF
TGTGCCAGCAGCTTAGGGCAGGGACAGACAGATACGCAGTATTTT
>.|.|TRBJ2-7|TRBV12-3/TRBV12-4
CASSTLGGAFYEQYF
TGTGCCAGCAGCACGTTGGGGGGCGCTTTCTACGAGCAGTACTTC
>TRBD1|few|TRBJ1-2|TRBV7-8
CASSPRTGRYGYTF
TGTGCCAGCAGCCCCCGGACAGGGAGGTATGGCTACACCTTC
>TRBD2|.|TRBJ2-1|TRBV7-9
CASTLSSSGRDYNEQFF
TGTGCCAGCACCCTAAGTTCCAGCGGGAGAGACTACAATGAGCAGTTCTTC
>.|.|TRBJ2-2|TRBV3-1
CASSYPRLGGELFF
TGTGCCAGCAGCTACCCTCGACTAGGAGGGGAGCTGTTTTTT
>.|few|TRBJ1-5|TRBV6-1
CASGEEGVNQPQHF
TGTGCCAGCGGCGAGGAGGGAGTCAATCAGCCCCAGCATTTT
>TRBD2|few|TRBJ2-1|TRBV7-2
CASSLVGLAGDEQFF
TGTGCCAGCAGCTTAGTGGGACTAGCGGGGGATGAGCAGTTCTTC
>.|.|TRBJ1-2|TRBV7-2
CASSYRALSNYGYTF
TGTGCCAGCAGCTACCGGGCCCTCTCTAACTATGGCTACACCTTC
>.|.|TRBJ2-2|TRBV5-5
CASSLETGELFF
TGTGCCAGCAGCCTAGAGACCGGGGAGCTGTTTTTT
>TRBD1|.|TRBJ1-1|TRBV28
CASSDRGTYTEAFF
TGTGCCAGCAGCGACAGGGGGACTTACACTGAAGCTTTCTTT
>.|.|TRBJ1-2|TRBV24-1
CATSGRDRSYGYTF
TGTGCCACCAGTGGCCGAGACAGGAGTTATGGCTACACCTTC
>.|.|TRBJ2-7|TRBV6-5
CASSSSGASEQYF
TGTGCCAGCAGTTCTTCAGGGGCATCCGAGCAGTACTTC
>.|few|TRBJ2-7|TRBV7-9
CAGGARSSYEQYF
TGTGCCGGCGGGGCTCGTAGCTCCTACGAGCAGTACTTC